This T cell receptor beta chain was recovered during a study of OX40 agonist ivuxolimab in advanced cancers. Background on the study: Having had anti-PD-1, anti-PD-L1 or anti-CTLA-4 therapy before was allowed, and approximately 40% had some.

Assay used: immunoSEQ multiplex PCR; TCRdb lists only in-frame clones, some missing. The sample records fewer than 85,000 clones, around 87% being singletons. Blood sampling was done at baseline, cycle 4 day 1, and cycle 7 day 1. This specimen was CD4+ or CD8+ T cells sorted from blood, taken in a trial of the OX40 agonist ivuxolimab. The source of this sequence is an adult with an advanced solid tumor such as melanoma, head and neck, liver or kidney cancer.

CDR3 residues: CASSYSEASYEQYF. The DNA for the CDR3 is TGTGCCAGCAGTTACTCGGAGGCCTCCTACGAGCAGTACTTC. The rearrangement joins TRBV6-6 to TRBJ2-7; TRBD2 might be the D (5 bases). CDR3 size: 14 residues. Between the trimmed V and J ends, which lost 0 bases and 0 bases, there was a span of 6 bases. CDR1 is MNHNY, CDR2 SVGAGI, per germline (reference sequence).